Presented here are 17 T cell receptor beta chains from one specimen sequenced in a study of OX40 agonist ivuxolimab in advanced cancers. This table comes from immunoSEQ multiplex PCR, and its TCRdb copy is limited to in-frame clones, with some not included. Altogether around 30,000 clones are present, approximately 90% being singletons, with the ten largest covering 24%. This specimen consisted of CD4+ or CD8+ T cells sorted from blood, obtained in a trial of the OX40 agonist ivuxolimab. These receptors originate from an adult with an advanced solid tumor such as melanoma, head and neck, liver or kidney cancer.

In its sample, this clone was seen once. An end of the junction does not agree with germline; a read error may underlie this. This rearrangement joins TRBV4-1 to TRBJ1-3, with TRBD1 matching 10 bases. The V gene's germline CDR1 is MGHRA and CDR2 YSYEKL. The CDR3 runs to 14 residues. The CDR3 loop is CASSPVPGQGRIIF. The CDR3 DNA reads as TGCGCCAGCAGCCCCGTCCCGGGACAGGGGCGAATCATCTTT.

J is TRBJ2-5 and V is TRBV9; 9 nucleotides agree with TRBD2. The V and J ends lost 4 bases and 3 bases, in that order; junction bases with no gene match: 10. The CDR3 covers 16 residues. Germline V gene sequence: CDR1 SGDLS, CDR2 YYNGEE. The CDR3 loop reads CASSFSSGNGKETQYF. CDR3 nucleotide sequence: TGTGCCAGCAGCTTTTCTAGCGGGAATGGTAAAGAGACCCAGTACTTC.

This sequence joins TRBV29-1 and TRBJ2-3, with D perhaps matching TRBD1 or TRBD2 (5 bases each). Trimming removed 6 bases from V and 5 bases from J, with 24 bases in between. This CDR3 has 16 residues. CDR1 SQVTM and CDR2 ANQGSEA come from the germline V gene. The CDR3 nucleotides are TGCAGCGTCGCCCCTTGGGACCCAGATTATGGAGATACGCAGTATTTT. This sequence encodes CSVAPWDPDYGDTQYF.

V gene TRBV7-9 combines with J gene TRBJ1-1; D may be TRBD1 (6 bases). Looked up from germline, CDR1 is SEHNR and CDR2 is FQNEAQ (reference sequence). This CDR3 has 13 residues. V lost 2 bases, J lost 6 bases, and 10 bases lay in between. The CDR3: CASSLLQGSEAFF. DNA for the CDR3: TGTGCCAGCAGCTTATTACAGGGCTCTGAAGCTTTCTTT. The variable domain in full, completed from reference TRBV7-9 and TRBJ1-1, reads DTGVSQNPRHKITKRGQNVTFRCDPISEHNRLYWYRQTLGQGPEFLTYFQNEAQLEKSRLLSDRFSAERPKGSFSTLEIQRTEQGDSAMYLCASSLLQGSEAFFGQGTRLTVV.

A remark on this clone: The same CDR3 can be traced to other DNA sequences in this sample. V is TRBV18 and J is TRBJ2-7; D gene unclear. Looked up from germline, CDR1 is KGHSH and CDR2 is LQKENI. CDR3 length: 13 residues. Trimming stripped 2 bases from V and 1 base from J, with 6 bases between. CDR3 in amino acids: CASSPGRSYEQYF. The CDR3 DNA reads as TGTGCCAGCTCACCAGGTCGGTCCTACGAGCAGTACTTC.

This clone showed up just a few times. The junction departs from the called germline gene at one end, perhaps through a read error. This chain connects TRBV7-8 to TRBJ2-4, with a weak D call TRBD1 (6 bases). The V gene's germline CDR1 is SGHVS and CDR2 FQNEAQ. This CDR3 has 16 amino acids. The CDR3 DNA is TGTGCCAGCAGCTTAGGAACAGGGATGATCAAAAGCATTCAGTACTTC. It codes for CASSLGTGMIKSIQYF.

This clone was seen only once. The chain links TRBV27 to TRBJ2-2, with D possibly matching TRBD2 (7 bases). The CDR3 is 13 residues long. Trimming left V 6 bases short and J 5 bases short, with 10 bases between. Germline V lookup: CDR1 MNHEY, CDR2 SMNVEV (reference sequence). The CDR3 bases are TGTGCCAGCAGAGGGGGGGTTACCGGGGAGCTGTTTTTT. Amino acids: CASRGGVTGELFF.

DNA of the CDR3: TGTGCCAGCAGCCCGACCCCAGGGCCCCAGCATTTT. Its translation: CASSPTPGPQHF. V gene TRBV11-3 combines with J gene TRBJ1-5; D uncertain. V gave up 5 bases and J gave up 9 bases, with 11 bases separating them. From germline, CDR1 is SGHNT and CDR2 YENEEA. The CDR3 has 12 amino acids.

The CDR3 reads CASSVEGQTYEQYF. In nucleotides, the CDR3 is TGTGCCAGCAGCGTAGAGGGACAGACCTACGAGCAGTACTTC. The chain recombines TRBV9 with TRBJ2-7, with 7 bases fitting TRBD1. The CDR3 is 14 residues long. V dropped 0 bases and J dropped 2; count of bases not matched to a gene: 2. Per germline, CDR1 SGDLS and CDR2 YYNGEE. Using reference TRBV9 and TRBJ2-7 for the parts outside the CDR3, the full variable domain is DSGVTQTPKHLITATGQRVTLRCSPRSGDLSVYWYQQSLDQGLQFLIQYYNGEERAKGNILERFSAQQFPDLHSELNLSSLELGDSALYFCASSVEGQTYEQYFGPGTRLTVT.

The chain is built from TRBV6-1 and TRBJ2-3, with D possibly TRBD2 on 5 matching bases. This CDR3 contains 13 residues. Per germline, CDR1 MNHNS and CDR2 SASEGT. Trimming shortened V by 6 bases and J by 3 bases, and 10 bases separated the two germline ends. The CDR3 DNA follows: TGTGCCAGCAGGGGGTGGGAGACAGATACGCAGTATTTT. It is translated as CASRGWETDTQYF.

The CDR3 coding sequence is TGTGCCAGCAGGTCGGTACGGGGGCCCCCCCTCTATGGCTACACCTTC. The encoded protein is CASRSVRGPPLYGYTF. The J gene is TRBJ1-2, the V gene TRBV21-1. TRBV21-1 is termed a pseudogene. This CDR3 has 16 amino acids.

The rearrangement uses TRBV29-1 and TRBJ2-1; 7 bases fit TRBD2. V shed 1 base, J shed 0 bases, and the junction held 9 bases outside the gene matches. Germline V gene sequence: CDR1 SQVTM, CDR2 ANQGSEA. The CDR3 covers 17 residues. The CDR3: CSVEGPLAALSYNEQFF. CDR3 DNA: TGCAGCGTTGAAGGCCCGCTAGCGGCCCTCTCCTACAATGAGCAGTTCTTC.

For the CDR3, the DNA is TGTGCCAGCTCACCTTGGACAGGGGGCGGCGAAAAACTGTTTTTT. Its protein product is CASSPWTGGGEKLFF. V and J are TRBV18 and TRBJ1-4, with 11 bases that match TRBD1. This CDR3 has 15 amino acids. Germline V CDR1 and CDR2: KGHSH, LQKENI. V lost 3 bases and J lost 8; bases outside the gene matches: 5.

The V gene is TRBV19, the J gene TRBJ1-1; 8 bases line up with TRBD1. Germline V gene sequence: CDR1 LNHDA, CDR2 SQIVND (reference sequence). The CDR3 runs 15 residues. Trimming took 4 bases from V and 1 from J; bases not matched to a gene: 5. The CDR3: CASSTLQGGNTEAFF. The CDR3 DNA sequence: TGTGCCAGTAGTACATTACAGGGGGGGAACACTGAAGCTTTCTTT.

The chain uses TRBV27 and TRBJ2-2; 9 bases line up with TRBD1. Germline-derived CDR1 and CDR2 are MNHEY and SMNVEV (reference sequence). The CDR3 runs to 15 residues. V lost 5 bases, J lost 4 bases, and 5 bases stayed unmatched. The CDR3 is CASSPGQGVTGELFF. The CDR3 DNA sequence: TGTGCCAGCAGTCCGGGACAGGGTGTCACCGGGGAGCTGTTTTTT.

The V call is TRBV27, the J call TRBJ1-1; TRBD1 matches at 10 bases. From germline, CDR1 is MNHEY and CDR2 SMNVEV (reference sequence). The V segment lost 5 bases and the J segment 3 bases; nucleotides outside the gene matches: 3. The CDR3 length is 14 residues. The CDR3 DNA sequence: TGTGCCAGCAGTATTGGACAGGGGGACACTGAAGCTTTCTTT. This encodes CASSIGQGDTEAFF.

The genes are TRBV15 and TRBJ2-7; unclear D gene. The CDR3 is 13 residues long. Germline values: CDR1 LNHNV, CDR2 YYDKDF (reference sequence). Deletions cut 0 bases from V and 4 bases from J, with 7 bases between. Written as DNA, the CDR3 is TGTGCCACCAGCAGAGATTTGGGGTACGAGCAGTACTTC. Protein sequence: CATSRDLGYEQYF.